This record concerns one TCR beta chain sequence. This specimen belongs to a study of T cell changes during pregnancy in multiple sclerosis. The CDR3 loop spans 13 amino acids. The germline V gene has CDR1 SGHRS and CDR2 YFSETQ. The V gene lost 4 bases and the J gene lost 2 bases, with 10 bases spanning the gap. Sequencing was performed with immunoSEQ multiplex PCR; in TCRdb, only in-frame clones are kept and a portion is missing. The sample contains 40,000 to 45,000 clones, over 75% of which appear only once. The chain joins TRBV5-1 to TRBJ2-7; a possible D gene is TRBD1 (5 bases). The sequence was collected from a female donor with multiple sclerosis, enrolled in a pregnancy study. The sample consisted of CD4+ T cells from peripheral blood mononuclear cells, taken before pregnancy. CDR3 protein: CASSGSGTYEQYF. CDR3 nucleotides: TGCGCCAGCAGCGGTTCAGGGACCTACGAGCAGTACTTC.